The 20 T cell receptor beta chains reported below all come from one sample, sequenced in a study of T cells after yellow fever vaccination. TCRdb reprocessed the 5' RACE reads via MiXCR and lists one record per CDR3 protein. The sample gives fewer than 450,000 distinct CDR3 sequences, approximately 10% of which show up once; roughly 18% is in the top ten. The specimen comprised PBMCs, sampled on the day of the first yellow fever vaccination. Source of these receptors: a man aged 18 to 29 who received the YFV17D yellow fever vaccine.

This chain links TRBV7-2 with TRBJ2-5, with TRBD2 matching over 7 bases. There are 14 residues in the CDR3. With 4 bases clipped from V and 3 bases from J, the junction kept 5 bases outside the gene matches. In germline, CDR1 is SGHTA, CDR2 FQGNSA. The CDR3 spells CASSYRAGKETQYF. In DNA form, the CDR3 reads TGTGCCAGCAGCTACCGAGCGGGAAAAGAGACCCAGTACTTC.

This clonotype was found a few times. This chain uses TRBV11-2 with TRBJ2-5, with 7 bases aligning to TRBD1. From germline, CDR1 is SGHAT and CDR2 FQNNGV. V was clipped by 1 base and J by 5 bases; unmatched bases: 10. The CDR3 length is 16 residues. CDR3 bases: TGTGCCAGCAGCTTAGCCATCAGGACAGGCCGGGAGACCCAGTACTTC. Translation: CASSLAIRTGRETQYF.

The table lists this clonotype with a few counts. The CDR3 sequence is CASSLFVNEQFF. As DNA, the CDR3 is TGTGCCAGCAGCTTATTCGTCAATGAGCAGTTCTTC. This rearrangement joins TRBV11-3 to TRBJ2-1; D not certain. This CDR3 region has 12 residues. Germline CDR1 reads SGHNT; CDR2 reads YENEEA. Trimming removed 2 bases at V and 6 bases at J, with 5 bases between. Based on the CDR3 plus reference TRBV11-3 and TRBJ2-1, the full variable domain is EAGVVQSPRYKIIEKKQPVAFWCNPISGHNTLYWYLQNLGQGPELLIRYENEEAVDDSQLPKDRFSAERLKGVDSTLKIQPAELGDSAVYLCASSLFVNEQFFGPGTRLTVL.

This clonotype has a handful of counts. The V call is TRBV24-1, the J call TRBJ2-3, with D tentatively TRBD2 (6 bases). Deletions cut 0 bases from V and 0 bases from J, with 12 bases between. The CDR3 covers 17 residues. Germline CDR1 and CDR2: KGHDR and SFDVKD. CDR3 coding DNA: TGTGCCACCAGTGATTTGTCCCTTGGAGGGAGCACAGATACGCAGTATTTT. This translates into CATSDLSLGGSTDTQYF.

This clonotype was counted only a few times. The rearrangement uses TRBV30 and TRBJ2-3, with D perhaps matching TRBD2 (5 bases). From germline, CDR1 is GTSNPN and CDR2 SVGIG (reference sequence). The CDR3 extends over 15 amino acids. The V and J ends lost 0 bases and 0 bases respectively, with 10 bases between them. CDR3 sequence: CAWSVLGGSTDTQYF. The CDR3 DNA sequence: TGTGCCTGGAGTGTACTCGGCGGGAGCACAGATACGCAGTATTTT. Looking up the rest from reference TRBV30 and TRBJ2-3 gives the full variable domain: SQTIHQWPATLVQPVGSPLSLECTVEGTSNPNLYWYRQAAGRGLQLLFYSVGIGQISSEVPQNLSASRPQDRQFILSSKKLLLSDSGFYLCAWSVLGGSTDTQYFGPGTRLTVL.

This clonotype was observed many times. J is TRBJ2-7 and V is TRBV5-1; maybe TRBD1 (5 bases). Trimming took 5 bases from V and 3 from J, leaving 9 bases between them. The germline V gene encodes CDR1 SGHRS and CDR2 YFSETQ. The CDR3 spans 12 residues. The CDR3 sequence is CASSSDSYEQYF. The CDR3 coding sequence is TGCGCCAGCAGTTCAGACAGCTACGAGCAGTACTTC.

The chain employs TRBV7-6 and TRBJ2-7; D gene unclear. From germline, CDR1 is SGHVS and CDR2 FNYEAQ. This CDR3 is 14 amino acids long. V was clipped by 1 base and J by 2 bases, with 9 bases between them. CDR3 bases: TGTGCCAGCAGCTTAGTATCAGAGACCTACGAGCAGTACTTC. Translating it yields CASSLVSETYEQYF.

This clonotype was counted between two and nine times. The chain carries TRBV7-9 and TRBJ1-3; no definite D call. The CDR3 is made up of 13 amino acids. Between the trimmed V and J ends, which lost 1 base and 4 bases, there was a span of 5 bases. The germline V gene has CDR1 SEHNR and CDR2 FQNEAQ (reference sequence). The CDR3 DNA reads as TGTGCCAGCAGCTTAGGTGTGGGAAACACCATATATTTT. Translation: CASSLGVGNTIYF.

This clonotype was counted only a few times. The J gene is TRBJ1-1, the V gene TRBV5-4; maybe TRBD1 (6 bases). CDR1 is SGHNT and CDR2 is YYREEE in the germline V gene (reference sequence). The V gene lost 2 bases and the J gene lost 0 bases, with 11 bases spanning the gap. The CDR3 has 15 residues. Here the CDR3 DNA reads TGTGCCAGCAGCTTCCAGGGGCTCGTGAACACTGAAGCTTTCTTT. This gives the protein CASSFQGLVNTEAFF.

This clonotype was counted only a few times. This rearrangement joins TRBV15 to TRBJ1-2; D unresolved. The CDR3 consists of 15 residues. Trimming shortened V by 0 bases and J by 4 bases, and 12 bases separated the two germline ends. Per germline, CDR1 LNHNV and CDR2 YYDKDF (reference sequence). The CDR3 protein is CATSRDFAEFYGYTF. The DNA of the CDR3 is TGTGCCACCAGCAGAGATTTTGCAGAGTTCTATGGCTACACCTTC.

This clonotype was seen a handful of times. The genes are TRBV9 and TRBJ2-2; D is ambiguous. CDR3 length: 14 residues. Germline CDR1 SGDLS, CDR2 YYNGEE. Trimming took off 3 bases at V and 1 base at J, with 7 bases between the two ends. The CDR3 loop is CASSATRNTGELFF. CDR3 DNA sequence: TGTGCCAGCAGCGCTACAAGGAACACCGGGGAGCTGTTTTTT. The full variable domain, completed using reference TRBV9 and TRBJ2-2, is DSGVTQTPKHLITATGQRVTLRCSPRSGDLSVYWYQQSLDQGLQFLIQYYNGEERAKGNILERFSAQQFPDLHSELNLSSLELGDSALYFCASSATRNTGELFFGEGSRLTVL.

This clonotype appeared many times. V gene TRBV19 combines with J gene TRBJ1-6, with D possibly matching TRBD1 (6 bases). Germline values: CDR1 LNHDA, CDR2 SQIVND (reference sequence). The CDR3 length is 15 residues. With 5 bases removed from V and 8 bases from J, the gap between germline ends came to 16 bases. CDR3 bases: TGTGCCAGTAGTGGTACAGGGTCTCGGGATTCACCCCTCCACTTT. It yields the protein CASSGTGSRDSPLHF.

CDR3 DNA: TGTGCTGGCGGGACAGGGGTTGACTATGGCTACACCTTC. Its protein product is CAGGTGVDYGYTF. V is TRBV18 and J is TRBJ1-2, with TRBD1 identical over 10 bases. Germline assignment: CDR1 KGHSH and CDR2 LQKENI. CDR3 length: 13 residues.

This clonotype has only a few counts. The CDR3 reads CASSLFGTGNQPQHF. The CDR3 DNA sequence: TGTGCCAGCAGTTTATTCGGGACAGGCAATCAGCCCCAGCATTTT. The rearrangement links TRBV12-3 or TRBV12-4 to TRBJ1-5; 7 bases align to TRBD1. With V trimmed by 2 bases and J by 2 bases, 3 bases remained unmatched. The CDR3 runs to 15 residues.

The V gene is TRBV5-5, the J gene TRBJ1-5, with D uncertain. The CDR3 has 12 amino acids. Germline-derived CDR1 and CDR2 are SGHKS and YYEKEE (reference sequence). V lost 3 bases to trimming and J lost 7 bases, with 8 bases between them. The DNA for the CDR3 is TGTGCCAGCAGCTCGTTCGGGCAGCCCCAGCATTTT. It encodes CASSSFGQPQHF.

This clonotype was detected only a few times. The rearrangement links TRBV7-3 to TRBJ2-3; D remains unclear. V dropped 4 bases and J dropped 6 bases, with 14 bases sitting between them. This CDR3 is 14 amino acids long. The V gene's germline CDR1 is SGHTA and CDR2 FQGTGA. The CDR3 coding sequence is TGTGCCAGCAGCTCCCAACCCGGTGGTGATACGCAGTATTTT. This gives the protein CASSSQPGGDTQYF.

The rearrangement uses TRBV20-1 and TRBJ1-4; possibly TRBD1 for D (6 bases). There are 14 residues in the CDR3. The germline V gene encodes CDR1 DFQATT and CDR2 SNEGSKA (reference sequence). Trimming left V 4 bases short and J 7 bases short, with 16 bases between. In nucleotides, the CDR3 is TGCAGTGCTACCCCGGCGGGGGGCAGTGAAAAACTGTTTTTT. Protein sequence: CSATPAGGSEKLFF.

The chain has TRBV7-9 and TRBJ2-3; 9 nucleotides agree with TRBD2. This CDR3 has 15 amino acids. V was pared by 7 bases and J by 0 bases, with 5 bases of the junction left unmatched. Germline V gene sequence: CDR1 SEHNR, CDR2 FQNEAQ (reference sequence). CDR3 region: CASTHLAGSTDTQYF. The DNA for the CDR3 is TGTGCCAGCACTCATCTAGCGGGGAGCACAGATACGCAGTATTTT.

This clonotype was picked up a small number of times. The V gene is TRBV7-2, the J gene TRBJ2-7; D gene unclear. The CDR3 has 13 amino acids. V lost 4 bases, J lost 3 bases, and 10 bases lay in between. Germline lookup yields CDR1 SGHTA and CDR2 FQGNSA. For the CDR3, the DNA is TGTGCCAGCAGCTCACCCCTGGACTACGAGCAGTACTTC. Amino acid sequence: CASSSPLDYEQYF.

This clonotype was counted only a few times. The chain joins TRBV7-8 to TRBJ2-5, with a tentative D call TRBD1 (6 bases). CDR3 length: 16 amino acids. Germline V lookup: CDR1 SGHVS, CDR2 FQNEAQ. V lost 3 bases to trimming and J lost 5 bases, with 19 bases between them. The chain's CDR3 is CASSLGVALQGETQYF. CDR3 DNA: TGTGCCAGCAGCTTGGGGGTGGCGCTCCAGGGGGAGACCCAGTACTTC.